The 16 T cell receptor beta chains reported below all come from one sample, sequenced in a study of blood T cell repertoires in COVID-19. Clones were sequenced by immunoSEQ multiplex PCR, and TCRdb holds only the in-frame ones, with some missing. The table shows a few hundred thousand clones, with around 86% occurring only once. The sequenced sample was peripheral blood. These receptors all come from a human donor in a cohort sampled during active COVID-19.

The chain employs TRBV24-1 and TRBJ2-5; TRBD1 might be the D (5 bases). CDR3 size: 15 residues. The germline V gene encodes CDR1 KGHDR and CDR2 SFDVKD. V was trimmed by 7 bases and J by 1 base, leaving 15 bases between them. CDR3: CATSPAGKGQETQYF. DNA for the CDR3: TGTGCCACCAGCCCGGCAGGGAAGGGCCAAGAGACCCAGTACTTC.

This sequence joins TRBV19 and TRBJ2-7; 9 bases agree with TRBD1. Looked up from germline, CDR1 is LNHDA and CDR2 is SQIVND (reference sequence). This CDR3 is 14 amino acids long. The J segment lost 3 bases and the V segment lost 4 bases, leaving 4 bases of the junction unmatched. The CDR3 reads CASSTRQGVYEQYF. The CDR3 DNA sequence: TGTGCCAGTAGTACCAGACAGGGGGTCTACGAGCAGTACTTC. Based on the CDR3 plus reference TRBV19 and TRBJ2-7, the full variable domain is DGGITQSPKYLFRKEGQNVTLSCEQNLNHDAMYWYRQDPGQGLRLIYYSQIVNDFQKGDIAEGYSVSREKKESFPLTVTSAQKNPTAFYLCASSTRQGVYEQYFGPGTRLTVT.

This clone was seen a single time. For the CDR3, the DNA is TGTGCCAGCAGCTCCGGTAGCGGGAGCCGGACCTACAATGAGCAGTTCTTC. Its translation is CASSSGSGSRTYNEQFF. V usage is TRBV11-3 and J usage is TRBJ2-1; 9 bases line up with TRBD2. Germline-derived CDR1 and CDR2 are SGHNT and YENEEA. This CDR3 has 17 amino acids. V lost 4 bases, J lost 2 bases, and 9 bases stayed unmatched.

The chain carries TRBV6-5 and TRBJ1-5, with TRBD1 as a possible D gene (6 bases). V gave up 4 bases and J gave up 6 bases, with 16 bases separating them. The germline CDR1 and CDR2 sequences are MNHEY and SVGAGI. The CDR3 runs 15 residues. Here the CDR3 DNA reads TGTGCCAGCAGTTTTGCTGCAGGGGTTTTTCAGCCCCAGCATTTT. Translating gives CASSFAAGVFQPQHF.

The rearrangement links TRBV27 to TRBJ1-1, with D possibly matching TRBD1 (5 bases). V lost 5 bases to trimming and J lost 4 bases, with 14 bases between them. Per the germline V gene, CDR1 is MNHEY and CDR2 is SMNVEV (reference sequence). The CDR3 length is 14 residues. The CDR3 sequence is CASSRQGGGTEAFF. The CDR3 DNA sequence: TGTGCCAGCAGTCGGCAGGGCGGCGGCACTGAAGCTTTCTTT.

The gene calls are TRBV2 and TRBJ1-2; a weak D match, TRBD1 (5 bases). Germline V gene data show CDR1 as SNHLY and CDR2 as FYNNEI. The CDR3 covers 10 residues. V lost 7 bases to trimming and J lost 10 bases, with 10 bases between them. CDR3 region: CASNRGNYTF. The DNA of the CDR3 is TGTGCCAGCAACCGGGGGAACTACACCTTC.

The CDR3 sequence: CASSDRSTKNIQYF. CDR3 nucleotide sequence: TGTGCCAGTAGCGACAGGTCTACCAAAAACATTCAGTACTTC. This chain uses TRBV19 with TRBJ2-4; D possibly corresponds to TRBD1 (6 bases). The CDR3 consists of 14 residues. CDR1 LNHDA and CDR2 SQIVND come from the germline V gene (reference sequence). Trimming took 6 bases from V and 2 from J, leaving 11 bases between them.

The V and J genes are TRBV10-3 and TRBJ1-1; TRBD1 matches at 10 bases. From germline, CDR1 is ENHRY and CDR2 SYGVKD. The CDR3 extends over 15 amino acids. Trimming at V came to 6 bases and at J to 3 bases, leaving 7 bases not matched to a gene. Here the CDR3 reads CAIRTGTGEHTEAFF. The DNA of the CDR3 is TGTGCCATCAGAACCGGGACAGGGGAACACACTGAAGCTTTCTTT.

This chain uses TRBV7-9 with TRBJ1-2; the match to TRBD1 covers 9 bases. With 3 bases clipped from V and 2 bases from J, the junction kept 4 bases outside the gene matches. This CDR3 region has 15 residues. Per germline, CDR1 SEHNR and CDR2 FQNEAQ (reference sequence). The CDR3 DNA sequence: TGTGCCAGCAGCTTCTCGGACAGGGGCAACTATGGCTACACCTTC. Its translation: CASSFSDRGNYGYTF.

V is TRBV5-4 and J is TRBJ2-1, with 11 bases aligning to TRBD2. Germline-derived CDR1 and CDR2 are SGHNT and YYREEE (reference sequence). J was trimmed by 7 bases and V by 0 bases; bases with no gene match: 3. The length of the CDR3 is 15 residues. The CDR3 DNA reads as TGTGCCAGCAGCTTGGAACTAGCGGGGGTGAATGAGCAGTTCTTC. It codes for CASSLELAGVNEQFF.

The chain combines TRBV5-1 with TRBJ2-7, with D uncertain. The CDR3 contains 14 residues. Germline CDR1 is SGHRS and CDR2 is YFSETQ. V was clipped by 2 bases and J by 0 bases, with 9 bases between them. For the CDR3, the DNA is TGCGCCAGCAGCTTTGGGCCCGACTCCTACGAGCAGTACTTC. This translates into CASSFGPDSYEQYF.

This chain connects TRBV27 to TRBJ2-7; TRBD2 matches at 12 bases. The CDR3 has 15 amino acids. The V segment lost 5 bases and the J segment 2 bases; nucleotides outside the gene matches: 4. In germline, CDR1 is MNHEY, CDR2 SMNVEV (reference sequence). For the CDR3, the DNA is TGTGCCAGCAGTACCCGGACTAGCGGGGCCTACGAGCAGTACTTC. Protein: CASSTRTSGAYEQYF.

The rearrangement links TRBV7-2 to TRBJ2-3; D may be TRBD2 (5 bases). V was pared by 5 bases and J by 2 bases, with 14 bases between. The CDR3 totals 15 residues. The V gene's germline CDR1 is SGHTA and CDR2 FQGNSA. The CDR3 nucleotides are TGTGCCAGCAGCCTAAGAGGGTCGAACACAGATACGCAGTATTTT. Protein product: CASSLRGSNTDTQYF.

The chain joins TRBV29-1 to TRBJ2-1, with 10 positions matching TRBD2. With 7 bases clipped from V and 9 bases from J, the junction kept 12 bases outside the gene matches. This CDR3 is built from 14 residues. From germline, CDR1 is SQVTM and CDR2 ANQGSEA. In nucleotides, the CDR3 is TGCAGCGGCTGCGCTAGCGGGGGCTATAGTGAGCAGTTCTTC. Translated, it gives CSGCASGGYSEQFF.

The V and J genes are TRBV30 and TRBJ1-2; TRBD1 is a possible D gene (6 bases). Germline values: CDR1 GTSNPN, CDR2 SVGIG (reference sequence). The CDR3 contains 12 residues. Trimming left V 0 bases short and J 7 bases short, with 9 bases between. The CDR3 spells CAWSVTGIGYTF. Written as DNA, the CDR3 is TGTGCCTGGAGTGTTACAGGGATTGGCTACACCTTC.

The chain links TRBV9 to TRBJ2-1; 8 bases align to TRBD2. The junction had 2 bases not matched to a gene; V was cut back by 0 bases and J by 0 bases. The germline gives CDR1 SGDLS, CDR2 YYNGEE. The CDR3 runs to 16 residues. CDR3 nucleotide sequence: TGTGCCAGCAGCGTAGACAGCGGGAGCTCCTACAATGAGCAGTTCTTC. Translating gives CASSVDSGSSYNEQFF.